This is a list of T cell receptor beta chains from one sample in a study of cytomegalovirus exposure and HLA in healthy donors. TCRdb keeps only in-frame clones here, not all; method: immunoSEQ multiplex PCR. The sample consists of 140,000 to 150,000 clones, roughly 80% of them appearing once. The sequencing input was PBMCs. These receptors all come from a woman younger than 45 in good health and CMV-seronegative. Each CDR3 is given with its conserved first and last residue. The D gene is left open where the match is weak. Clone size is given for some rows only: seen once, a few or many times, or a class if the clone is expanded.

>TRBD1|TRBV19|TRBJ1-2|-
CASRDPGQMYGYTF
TGTGCCAGTAGGGATCCGGGACAGATGTATGGCTACACCTTC
>-|TRBV6-1|TRBJ2-3|few
CASSDRGRGTDTQYF
TGTGCCAGCAGTGACAGGGGAAGGGGCACAGATACGCAGTATTTT
>TRBD1|TRBV5-1|TRBJ1-6|-
CASKDRDNSPLHF
TGCGCCAGCAAGGACAGGGATAATTCACCCCTCCACTTT
>-|TRBV28|TRBJ2-5|once
CASTGGIGETQYF
TGTGCCAGCACGGGCGGGATAGGAGAGACCCAGTACTTC
>TRBD2|TRBV11-2|TRBJ2-5|-
CASSLVLAGVETQYF
TGTGCCAGCAGCTTAGTACTAGCGGGGGTAGAGACCCAGTACTTC
>TRBD1|TRBV6-1|TRBJ2-7|few
CAGSGQGASHEQYF
TGTGCCGGATCGGGACAGGGGGCGAGCCACGAGCAGTACTTC
>TRBD1|TRBV5-4|TRBJ2-1|few
CASSLGQGAQNEQFF
TGTGCCAGCAGCTTGGGACAGGGGGCTCAGAATGAGCAGTTCTTC
>-|TRBV15|TRBJ2-1|few
CATSSDKSSYNEQFF
TGTGCCACCAGCAGCGACAAGAGCTCCTACAATGAGCAGTTCTTC
>-|TRBV16|TRBJ1-5|-
CASSQSYREGYSNQPQHF
TGTGCCAGCAGCCAATCGTACAGGGAAGGGTATAGCAATCAGCCCCAGCATTTT
>TRBD1|TRBV28|TRBJ2-5|-
CATHLPGQGEETQYF
TGTGCCACACATCTTCCGGGACAGGGTGAGGAGACCCAGTACTTC
>TRBD1|TRBV4-1|TRBJ1-5|-
CASSQSVGTGVNQPQHF
TGCGCCAGCAGCCAATCCGTCGGGACAGGGGTGAATCAGCCCCAGCATTTT
>TRBD2|TRBV5-6|TRBJ2-1|-
CASSLERGGPNEQFF
TGTGCCAGCAGCTTAGAGCGGGGGGGCCCCAATGAGCAGTTCTTC
>-|TRBV7-9|TRBJ1-1|-
CASSLALNTEAFF
TGTGCCAGCAGCTTGGCACTAAACACTGAAGCTTTCTTT
>TRBD1|TRBV30|TRBJ2-1|-
CAWKRDREYNEQFF
TGTGCCTGGAAAAGGGACAGGGAGTACAATGAGCAGTTCTTC
>-|TRBV28|TRBJ1-1|-
CASSLYFGGNTEAFF
TGTGCCAGCAGTTTATACTTCGGGGGGAACACTGAAGCTTTCTTT
>TRBD2|TRBV11-2|TRBJ2-7|-
CASSVLAGGSYEQYF
TGTGCCAGCAGCGTACTAGCGGGGGGCTCCTACGAGCAGTACTTC
>-|TRBV13|TRBJ1-1|-
CATKIKRDSGRLNTEAFF
TGTGCCACCAAAATTAAACGGGACTCCGGGAGGCTGAACACTGAAGCTTTCTTT
>TRBD2|TRBV19|TRBJ2-1|-
CASSPLAGGPNEQFF
TGTGCCAGTAGTCCCCTAGCGGGAGGGCCGAATGAGCAGTTCTTC
>-|TRBV2|TRBJ1-5|-
CASSEGTANQPQHF
TGTGCCAGCAGTGAAGGGACAGCGAACCAGCCCCAGCATTTT
>-|TRBV13|TRBJ2-7|-
CASSLGPSGYEQYF
TGTGCCAGCAGCTTAGGCCCTAGTGGCTACGAGCAGTACTTC
>TRBD1|TRBV5-1|TRBJ1-1|few
CASSFNRGLMNTEAFF
TGCGCCAGCAGCTTTAACAGGGGGTTGATGAACACTGAAGCTTTCTTT
>TRBD1|TRBV28|TRBJ1-5|-
CARPGGNNQPQHF
TGTGCCAGACCAGGGGGTAACAATCAGCCCCAGCATTTT
>-|TRBV29-1|TRBJ2-3|-
CSVEGPLGGEPDTQYF
TGCAGCGTTGAAGGACCCTTGGGGGGAGAGCCAGATACGCAGTATTTT
>TRBD1|TRBV15|TRBJ1-5|-
CATSLGQGAAQPQHF
TGTGCCACCAGCCTGGGACAGGGGGCTGCGCAGCCCCAGCATTTT
>-|TRBV5-1|TRBJ2-5|-
CASSFQYRETQYF
TGCGCCAGCAGCTTCCAATACCGGGAGACCCAGTACTTC
>-|TRBV10-3|TRBJ1-5|-
CAISESKGIGGGDQPQHF
TGTGCCATCAGTGAGTCGAAAGGGATTGGCGGGGGTGACCAGCCCCAGCATTTT
>-|TRBV29-1|TRBJ2-7|-
CSVEDQGRYEQYF
TGCAGCGTTGAAGATCAGGGTCGGTACGAGCAGTACTTC
>TRBD2|TRBV7-3|TRBJ2-1|-
CASTPTSGRVGEQFF
TGTGCCAGCACCCCGACTAGCGGGAGGGTCGGAGAGCAGTTCTTC
>TRBD1|TRBV7-2|TRBJ2-5|-
CASSLSPRGIQETQYF
TGTGCCAGCAGCTTATCCCCCAGGGGGATCCAAGAGACCCAGTACTTC
>TRBD1|TRBV19|TRBJ2-7|-
CASSIFRDSSYEQYF
TGTGCCAGTTCTATTTTCCGGGACAGTAGCTACGAGCAGTACTTC
>-|TRBV2|TRBJ2-1|-
CASISGSSYNEQFF
TGTGCCAGCATAAGCGGGTCGTCCTACAATGAGCAGTTCTTC
>-|TRBV11-3|TRBJ2-1|-
CASRQDLANNEQFF
TGTGCCAGTAGACAGGACTTGGCTAACAATGAGCAGTTCTTC
>-|TRBV5-1|TRBJ1-6|-
CASSLVAGLGSPLHF
TGCGCCAGCAGCTTGGTGGCGGGGCTAGGTTCACCCCTCCACTTT
>TRBD1|TRBV30|TRBJ1-3|-
CAWSVGDRAGNTIYF
TGTGCCTGGAGTGTCGGGGACAGGGCTGGAAACACCATATATTTT
>-|TRBV5-4|TRBJ2-3|-
CASSSQGTDTQYF
TGTGCCAGCAGCTCGCAGGGAACAGATACGCAGTATTTT
>TRBD1|TRBV6-4|TRBJ2-1|-
CASSPTGNNEQFF
TGTGCCAGCAGCCCGACAGGGAACAATGAGCAGTTCTTC
>-|TRBV18|TRBJ2-6|-
CASSLGEAGANVLTF
TGTGCCAGCTCACTCGGCGAGGCTGGGGCCAACGTCCTGACTTTC
>-|TRBV7-9|TRBJ2-7|-
CASSLALSPYEQYF
TGTGCCAGCAGCTTAGCGCTAAGTCCCTACGAGCAGTACTTC
>-|TRBV18|TRBJ2-7|-
CASSPPGTTYEQYF
TGTGCCAGCTCACCACCCGGGACAACCTACGAGCAGTACTTC
>TRBD1|TRBV7-3|TRBJ1-6|-
CASSLGTVYNSPLHF
TGTGCCAGCAGCTTAGGGACAGTTTATAATTCACCCCTCCACTTT
>-|TRBV27|TRBJ2-1|-
CASRRAGASYNEQFF
TGTGCCAGCAGACGTGCTGGGGCCTCCTACAATGAGCAGTTCTTC
>TRBD2|TRBV6-5|TRBJ2-7|-
CASSYSTLAGAYEQYF
TGTGCCAGCAGTTACTCGACCCTAGCGGGGGCATACGAGCAGTACTTC
>-|TRBV18|TRBJ2-1|-
CASSPLAAARNEQFF
TGTGCCAGCTCACCACTAGCGGCCGCGAGGAATGAGCAGTTCTTC
>TRBD1|TRBV30|TRBJ1-1|-
CAWSAGTGISEAFF
TGTGCCTGGAGTGCGGGGACAGGGATTTCTGAAGCTTTCTTT
>-|TRBV25-1|TRBJ2-1|-
CASSDALGTYNEQFF
TGTGCCAGCAGTGACGCACTAGGGACTTACAATGAGCAGTTCTTC
>TRBD2|TRBV11-2|TRBJ2-7|-
CASSLTSGTHYEQYF
TGTGCCAGCAGCTTAACTAGCGGGACCCATTACGAGCAGTACTTC
>-|TRBV7-2|TRBJ1-3|-
CASSLRGGSGNTIYF
TGTGCCAGCAGCTTGAGAGGGGGATCTGGAAACACCATATATTTT
>-|TRBV5-6|TRBJ2-7|-
CASSLLDPRDEQYF
TGTGCCAGCAGCTTGCTGGATCCTCGGGACGAGCAGTACTTC
>TRBD1|TRBV5-4|TRBJ1-2|-
CASSLDPGQGSNYGYTF
TGTGCCAGCAGCTTGGATCCGGGACAGGGATCTAACTATGGCTACACCTTC
>TRBD2|TRBV6-5|TRBJ2-7|once
CASRARGATYEQYF
TGTGCCAGCAGAGCGCGGGGGGCCACTTACGAGCAGTACTTC
>TRBD1|TRBV30|TRBJ1-2|-
CAWSVGTGADYGYTF
TGTGCCTGGAGTGTAGGGACAGGGGCAGACTATGGCTACACCTTC
>-|TRBV11-2|TRBJ2-3|-
CASTDRGGGTDTQYF
TGTGCCAGCACCGATAGGGGGGGCGGCACAGATACGCAGTATTTT